This is a list of T cell receptor beta chains from one sample in a study of shared clonotypes between healthy human individuals. The assay was immunoSEQ multiplex PCR, and TCRdb's table has in-frame clones only and misses some. The sample includes about 490,000 clones, roughly 85% of them seen just once. Sequencing was done on a sample of PBMCs. These receptors all stem from a woman in her thirties or forties in good health. Some clones in this sample may be carry-over from other donors' samples. Each CDR3 is given with its conserved first and last residue. D genes are given only for firm matches. Rows may omit the clone size; those that give it use once, few, many or a size class.

clone_size,v_call,d_call,cdr3_length,j_call,cdr3_nt,cdr3_aa
NA,TRBV19,NA,13,TRBJ2-1,TGTGCCAGTAGGAAGACTACCCCCAATGAGCAGTTCTTC,CASRKTTPNEQFF
NA,TRBV18,TRBD2,13,TRBJ2-1,TGTGCCAGCTCACAGCGGGAGGAGGGTGAGCAGTTCTTC,CASSQREEGEQFF
NA,TRBV7-8,TRBD1,14,TRBJ2-5,TGTGCCAGCAGCCCGACAGGGGGCTGGGAGACCCAGTACTTC,CASSPTGGWETQYF
few,TRBV5-1,TRBD2,15,TRBJ2-5,TGCGCCAGCAGCCAGGGAGGGACCCGCGAAGAGACCCAGTACTTC,CASSQGGTREETQYF
NA,TRBV5-1,NA,16,TRBJ2-3,TGCGCCAACACCCTTGGTACGGGGGCTAGCACAGATACGCAGTATTTT,CANTLGTGASTDTQYF
NA,TRBV7-2,TRBD2,14,TRBJ2-7,TGTGCCAGCAGCCCTAGCGGGACATTATACGAGCAGTACTTC,CASSPSGTLYEQYF
NA,TRBV7-9,NA,15,TRBJ1-1,TGTGCCAGCAGCTCCTCTCGGGGGAGGACTACTGAAGCTTTCTTT,CASSSSRGRTTEAFF
NA,TRBV20-1,NA,10,TRBJ2-5,TGCAGTGGGGGAATAGAGACCCAGTACTTC,CSGGIETQYF
NA,TRBV10-2,TRBD2,13,TRBJ2-3,TGCGCCAGCAGCTCGGGAGGCGCAGATACGCAGTATTTT,CASSSGGADTQYF
NA,TRBV9,NA,14,TRBJ2-3,TGTGCCAGCAGCGTGACCGTTCTCACAGATACGCAGTATTTT,CASSVTVLTDTQYF
NA,TRBV10-3,NA,14,TRBJ1-2,TGTGCCACCGCGGGCGGGGGCGCAGGGTATGGCTACACCTTC,CATAGGGAGYGYTF
few,TRBV6-1,NA,15,TRBJ2-1,TGTGCCAGCAGCTTAGTTCCAGAGGCCTACAATGAGCAGTTCTTC,CASSLVPEAYNEQFF
NA,TRBV4-1,NA,14,TRBJ1-2,TGCGCCAGCAGCCAACAGAAGGAAGGCTATGGCTACACCTTC,CASSQQKEGYGYTF
NA,TRBV2,TRBD1,16,TRBJ1-2,TGTGCCAGCAGTGAAGGGTTAGGGGGCGCTGGCTATGGCTACACCTTC,CASSEGLGGAGYGYTF
NA,TRBV7-2,NA,14,TRBJ1-5,TGTGCCAGCAGCTTAAGGGCAGGTAATCAGCCCCAGCATTTT,CASSLRAGNQPQHF
few,TRBV2,NA,13,TRBJ1-1,TGTGCCAAGCGTAGAGCCCTGAACACTGAGGCTTTCTTT,CAKRRALNTEAFF
NA,TRBV5-4,TRBD1,16,TRBJ1-2,TGTGCCAGCAGCCCCGGACAGGGTGGGGGATATTATGGCTACACCTTC,CASSPGQGGGYYGYTF
NA,TRBV25-1,TRBD2,15,TRBJ2-3,TGTGCCAGCAGTGAGGGACTAGCGGGAGTTGTTACGCAGTATTTT,CASSEGLAGVVTQYF
few,TRBV15,NA,16,TRBJ1-4,TGTGCCACCAGCAGGGGACGTTACCCAACTAATGAAAAACTGTTTTTT,CATSRGRYPTNEKLFF
NA,TRBV29-1,TRBD2,14,TRBJ2-1,TGCAGCGTCGACCCCGGACTAGCTTCCAATGAGCAGTTCTTC,CSVDPGLASNEQFF
NA,TRBV6-5,TRBD2,14,TRBJ2-7,TGTGCCAGCAGGGGGGGGTCAGGCCCCTACGAGCAGTACTTC,CASRGGSGPYEQYF
NA,TRBV1,NA,18,TRBJ2-2,TGCACCAGCCAGCCGGGACTAGCGGGAGAGAGGAACACCGGGGAGCTGTTTTTT,CTSQPGLAGERNTGELFF
NA,TRBV7-9,NA,14,TRBJ2-5,TGTGCCAGCAGCTTACGGATAAGGGGAGAGACCCAGTACTTC,CASSLRIRGETQYF
once,TRBV4-1,TRBD2,15,TRBJ2-4,TGCGCCAGCAGCCAACCCGGGACTAGCGGGAACATTCAGTACTTC,CASSQPGTSGNIQYF
NA,TRBV7-8,NA,14,TRBJ2-4,TGTGCCAGCAGCTTGGACCAGTGGGAAAACATTCAGTACTTC,CASSLDQWENIQYF
NA,TRBV5-4,TRBD1,15,TRBJ2-5,TGTGCCAGCAGCCCCGGGACAGGGTACCAAGAGACCCAGTACTTC,CASSPGTGYQETQYF
NA,TRBV28,NA,16,TRBJ1-3,TGTGCCAGCAGTCCACAGGGACAAGTGTACGGAAACACCATATATTTT,CASSPQGQVYGNTIYF
NA,TRBV6-8,NA,8,TRBJ2-7,TGTGCCAACGTGGGGCAGTACTTC,CANVGQYF
NA,TRBV6-6,TRBD1,15,TRBJ2-3,TGTGCCAGCAGTTACAAGACAGGGGTTGCAGATACGCAGTATTTT,CASSYKTGVADTQYF
NA,TRBV6-1,TRBD1,19,TRBJ2-1,TGTGCCAGCAGTGACTACGGGACAGGGAAATATTCCTCCTACAATGAGCAGTTCTTC,CASSDYGTGKYSSYNEQFF
NA,TRBV19,NA,14,TRBJ2-3,TGTGCCAGTACCCTTGACAGGAACACAGATACGCAGTATTTT,CASTLDRNTDTQYF
NA,TRBV6-5,NA,16,TRBJ2-7,TGTGCCAGCAGTTACTCGGGGCAGGGTTTGGCCTACGAGCAGTACTTC,CASSYSGQGLAYEQYF
NA,TRBV5-1,NA,15,TRBJ1-2,TGCGCCAGCAGCCCCGATCCGCAAGCTAACTATGGCTACACCTTC,CASSPDPQANYGYTF
NA,TRBV6-1,TRBD1,15,TRBJ2-7,TGTGCCAGCAGTGCACATGTGGGACAGGCCTACGAGCAGTACTTC,CASSAHVGQAYEQYF
NA,TRBV7-8,NA,17,TRBJ2-7,TGTGCCAGCAGCTCTGAGGCCGGCTTTATGGCTCACTACGAGCAGTACTTC,CASSSEAGFMAHYEQYF
NA,TRBV6-6,NA,15,TRBJ1-3,TGTGCCAGCAGTTACTCGATCAGCGAGGGAAACACCATATATTTT,CASSYSISEGNTIYF
NA,TRBV11-2,TRBD2,19,TRBJ2-1,TGTGCCAGCAGCTTAGTCGTAGCGGGAGGACCCAGCTCCTACAATGAGCAGTTCTTC,CASSLVVAGGPSSYNEQFF
once,TRBV5-6,NA,15,TRBJ2-1,TGTGCCAGCAGCTTGGAGGGGCCCTCCTACAATGAGCAGTTCTTC,CASSLEGPSYNEQFF
few,TRBV7-2,TRBD1,15,TRBJ2-5,TGTGCCAGCAGCTCCTACGGGACAGGGGAAGAGACCCAGTACTTC,CASSSYGTGEETQYF
NA,TRBV9,NA,15,TRBJ2-6,TGTGCCAGCAGCGAGGGGCTTTCTGGGGCCAACGTCCTGACTTTC,CASSEGLSGANVLTF
NA,TRBV5-1,NA,14,TRBJ1-1,TGCGCCAGCAGCTTGGAAGGCAGGGACACTGAAGCTTTCTTT,CASSLEGRDTEAFF
NA,TRBV7-7,NA,15,TRBJ2-3,TGTGCCAGCAGCTTGGGGTCTAGTTTCACAGATACGCAGTATTTT,CASSLGSSFTDTQYF
NA,TRBV5-1,TRBD2,19,TRBJ2-4,TGCGCCAGCAGCTTCGGACTAGCGGGAGGCCGGGTGGGCAAAAACATTCAGTACTTC,CASSFGLAGGRVGKNIQYF
NA,TRBV15,NA,15,TRBJ2-2,TGTGCCACCAGGGACCTACGTAGCTCGACCGGGGAGCTGTTTTTT,CATRDLRSSTGELFF
NA,TRBV5-6,NA,13,TRBJ2-7,TGTGCCAGCAGCTTGCGCCGGGCTTACGAGCAGTACTTC,CASSLRRAYEQYF
many,TRBV28,NA,13,TRBJ1-5,TGTGCCAGCAGTATTCCGACGGCTCAGCCCCAGCATTTT,CASSIPTAQPQHF
once,TRBV15,TRBD2,18,TRBJ2-6,TGTGCCACCAGAGCCGGGTTGCGGGGGGGCTCTGGGGCCAACGTCCTGACTTTC,CATRAGLRGGSGANVLTF
NA,TRBV11-2,NA,17,TRBJ2-2,TGTGCCAGCAGCTTAAGCGGGTCGACGGTTAACACCGGGGAGCTGTTTTTT,CASSLSGSTVNTGELFF
NA,TRBV14,NA,15,TRBJ2-5,TGTGCCAGCAGCCAAGATGCGGGGATACAAGAGACCCAGTACTTC,CASSQDAGIQETQYF
NA,TRBV27,TRBD2,14,TRBJ2-7,TGTGCCAGCAGTTTATCACGGGGGGGCTACGAGCAGTACTTC,CASSLSRGGYEQYF
NA,TRBV30,TRBD2,14,TRBJ2-7,TGTGCCTGGCACCCGGGACTAGCGGGAGGCGAGCAGTACTTC,CAWHPGLAGGEQYF
NA,TRBV28,NA,17,TRBJ2-3,TGTGCCAGCAGTTTATCAACAGGACACTGGAGCACAGATACGCAGTATTTT,CASSLSTGHWSTDTQYF
NA,TRBV27,TRBD1,14,TRBJ1-1,TGTGCCAGCAGTACAGGGGGACTGAACACTGAAGCTTTCTTT,CASSTGGLNTEAFF
NA,TRBV11-3,TRBD2,15,TRBJ2-1,TGTGCCAGCAGCTTAGGCCTAGCGGGAGAGGGTGAGCAGTTCTTC,CASSLGLAGEGEQFF
NA,TRBV7-9,NA,17,TRBJ1-1,TGTGCCAGCATGCCCCCACCCAGGGCGATTATGAACACTGAAGCTTTCTTT,CASMPPPRAIMNTEAFF
NA,TRBV7-2,TRBD1,14,TRBJ1-1,TGTGCCAGCAGCTCACAGGGGAGAAACACTGAAGCTTTCTTT,CASSSQGRNTEAFF
NA,TRBV27,NA,14,TRBJ2-7,TGTGCCAGCAGTTTAATGGGGACTCCCTACGAGCAGTACTTC,CASSLMGTPYEQYF
NA,TRBV6-6,NA,13,TRBJ1-5,TGTGCCAGCAGCCGGGGGGGCAATCAGCCCCAGCATTTT,CASSRGGNQPQHF
NA,TRBV28,TRBD2,17,TRBJ2-1,TGTGCCAGCAGTCCCCGCAGTTCTCGGGAGGGCCGAGGTGAGCAGTTCTTC,CASSPRSSREGRGEQFF